This is a list of T cell receptor beta chains from one sample in a study of T cell responses to AZD1222 COVID-19 vaccine. Libraries were prepared by immunoSEQ multiplex PCR; TCRdb keeps only in-frame clonotypes and omits some of them. Of about 70,000 clones detected, 80% to 90% appear once; the ten largest clones hold 6.5%. Specimen: peripheral blood, collected 28 days after the second AZD1222 dose. Receptor source: an adult who received the AZD1222 COVID-19 vaccine. The CDR3 runs from the conserved cysteine through the conserved F or W. Fields, in order: clone size, V gene, J gene, D gene, CDR3 DNA, CDR3 protein. D genes are given only for firm matches. Part of the rows lack a size; the others show once, few, many or a class for expanded clones.

-	TRBV6-2/TRBV6-3	TRBJ2-7	TRBD2	TGTGCCAGCAGTCGACTAGCGGGTGTCTACGAGCAGTACTTC	CASSRLAGVYEQYF
-	TRBV11-2	TRBJ1-2	-	TGTGCCAGCAGCCCGCAGACTCCCCGGCGGGGCTATGGCTACACCTTC	CASSPQTPRRGYGYTF
-	TRBV27	TRBJ1-5	-	TGTGCCAGCAGTACCGCTTTTGGGTCAGGCAATCAGCCCCAGCATTTT	CASSTAFGSGNQPQHF
-	TRBV19	TRBJ2-7	TRBD1	TGTGCCAGTAGTATGGAGAGACAGGGGGCGATGGGCCCCTACGAGCAGTACTTC	CASSMERQGAMGPYEQYF
-	TRBV13	TRBJ2-4	-	TGTGCCAGCAGCTTAGGAGAGGACAAAAACATTCAGTACTTC	CASSLGEDKNIQYF
-	TRBV18	TRBJ1-2	-	TGTGCCAGCCTCCCGGGGGGGGATGGCTACACCTTC	CASLPGGDGYTF
-	TRBV7-2	TRBJ1-3	-	TGTGCCAGCAGCCGCCCGGGGTTCTCTGGAAACACCATATATTTT	CASSRPGFSGNTIYF
few	TRBV9	TRBJ1-2	-	TGTGCCAGCAGTACCCTAGGGGGTAGGGGTACATATGGCTACACCTTC	CASSTLGGRGTYGYTF
-	TRBV7-2	TRBJ1-1	TRBD1	TGTGCCAGCAGCTCAGGGGGGGAAACTGAAGCTTTCTTT	CASSSGGETEAFF
-	TRBV3-1/TRBV3-2	TRBJ2-3	-	TGTGCCAGCAGCCCACGGACAGCTTACACAGATACGCAGTATTTT	CASSPRTAYTDTQYF
-	TRBV9	TRBJ2-1	-	TGTGCCAGCGGGGGCATTGGCGGCGAGCAGTTCTTC	CASGGIGGEQFF
-	TRBV28	TRBJ2-1	TRBD1	TGTGCCAGCAGTTGGGGGACAGTCTACAATGAGCAGTTCTTC	CASSWGTVYNEQFF
-	TRBV19	TRBJ2-1	TRBD2	TGTGCCAGTAGTCCCGATAGCGGGGGCCCTAACAATGAGCAGTTCTTC	CASSPDSGGPNNEQFF
-	TRBV5-1	TRBJ1-2	TRBD1	TGCGCCAGCAGCTCTACTTCAGGACAGGGGGGGCCCTATGGCTACACCTTC	CASSSTSGQGGPYGYTF
-	TRBV20-1	TRBJ1-1	-	TGCAGTGCTGGGGGGAACACTGAAGCTTTCTTT	CSAGGNTEAFF
once	TRBV3-1/TRBV3-2	TRBJ1-2	-	TGTGCCAGCAGCCAAGCAAATAACTATGGCTACACCTTC	CASSQANNYGYTF
-	TRBV19	TRBJ1-5	-	TGTGCCAGTAGTCTCTCGAAAGGGTATCAGCCCCAGCATTTT	CASSLSKGYQPQHF
-	TRBV30	TRBJ2-2	-	TGTGCCTGGAGCCCCGTGCGCTCCGGGGGGGAGCTGTTTTTT	CAWSPVRSGGELFF
once	TRBV6-1	TRBJ2-5	-	TGTGCCAGCAGGGAAGCTGGGAGGGAGACCCAGTACTTC	CASREAGRETQYF
few	TRBV29-1	TRBJ1-1	-	TGCAGCGTTGGGGGAGGGTGGGGGATGAACACTGAAGCTTTCTTT	CSVGGGWGMNTEAFF
-	TRBV25-1	TRBJ2-7	-	TGTGCCAGCAGTGGGGACACGGCAGCTTCCTACGAGCAGTACTTC	CASSGDTAASYEQYF
-	TRBV5-1	TRBJ1-3	-	TGCGCCAGCAGCTTGGGTGGCAGCTCTGGAAACACCATATATTTT	CASSLGGSSGNTIYF
once	TRBV28	TRBJ1-1	-	TGTGCCAGCAGTATCCCAGGGACTGAAGCTTTCTTT	CASSIPGTEAFF
once	TRBV9	TRBJ1-3	-	TGTGCCAGCAGCTCCCAACAGTCTGGAAACACCATATATTTT	CASSSQQSGNTIYF
-	TRBV11-2	TRBJ1-1	-	TGTGCCAGCAGCTTAGAGGCCCCCGGGCAGGGGTGGACTGAAGCTTTCTTT	CASSLEAPGQGWTEAFF
-	TRBV19	TRBJ2-1	-	TGTGCCACCGGGGAGCGCTTAAATGAGCAGTTCTTC	CATGERLNEQFF